This TCR beta chain emerged from a study of human T cells and chemical hapten exposure. This clonotype was seen a few times. Time point described: patch test 2, 6 weeks after DPC sensitization. Treatment: therapeutic diphenylcyclopropenone sensitization with weekly scalp DPC. In germline, CDR1 is KGHDR, CDR2 SFDVKD. V dropped 3 bases and J dropped 5 bases, with 10 bases sitting between them. This CDR3 is built from 13 residues. TCRdb ran MiXCR on the RACE reads and lists one entry per CDR3 protein. The data contain a few hundred thousand distinct CDR3 sequences, about 6% of them seen just once; the ten biggest clones take up around 5.8%.

This receptor was taken from a woman younger than 35 with alopecia areata. Some clones in this sample may be carry-over from other donors' samples. This rearrangement joins TRBV24-1 to TRBJ2-7; D is ambiguous. Specimen: whole blood, collected in connection with sensitization to the hapten diphenylcyclopropenone (DPC). This CDR3 is CATSDRIGNEQYF. As DNA, the CDR3 is TGTGCCACCAGTGATCGAATAGGGAACGAGCAGTACTTC.